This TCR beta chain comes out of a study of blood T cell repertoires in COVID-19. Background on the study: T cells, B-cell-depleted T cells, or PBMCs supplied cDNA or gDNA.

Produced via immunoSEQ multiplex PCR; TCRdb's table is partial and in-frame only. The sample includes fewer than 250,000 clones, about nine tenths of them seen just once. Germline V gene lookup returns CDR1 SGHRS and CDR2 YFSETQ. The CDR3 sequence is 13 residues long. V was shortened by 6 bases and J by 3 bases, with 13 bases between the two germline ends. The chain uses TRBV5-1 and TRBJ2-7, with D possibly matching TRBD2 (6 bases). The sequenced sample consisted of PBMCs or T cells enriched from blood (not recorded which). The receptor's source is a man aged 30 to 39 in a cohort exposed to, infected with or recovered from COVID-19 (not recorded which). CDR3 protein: CASTLGGNYEQYF. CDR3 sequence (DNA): TGCGCCAGCACTCTCGGGGGAAACTACGAGCAGTACTTC.